These 31 T cell receptor beta chains were all obtained from the same sample, sequenced in a study of blood T cell repertoires in COVID-19. Generated by immunoSEQ multiplex PCR, the TCRdb table keeps only in-frame clones and is missing some. The sample records under 120,000 clones, roughly 80% being singletons. The specimen was peripheral blood. The receptors derive from a man between 65 and 79 years old with active or convalescent COVID-19.

The chain has TRBV11-2 and TRBJ2-1, with TRBD2 matching 7 bases. Per germline, CDR1 SGHAT and CDR2 FQNNGV. The CDR3 runs 15 residues. Unmatched junction bases numbered 13, after V lost 5 bases and J lost 9 bases. The CDR3 DNA reads as TGTGCCAGCAGCATTAGCGGGCCCGAGGGGATTGAGCAGTTCTTC. Translating it yields CASSISGPEGIEQFF.

This clone showed up many times. The chain is built from TRBV5-1 and TRBJ2-7, with 9 positions matching TRBD2. Trimming took 4 bases from V and 4 from J; bases not matched to a gene: 6. This CDR3 is 14 amino acids long. Germline assignment: CDR1 SGHRS and CDR2 YFSETQ. This CDR3 is CASSVGAGGYEQYF. The CDR3 nucleotides read TGCGCCAGCAGCGTGGGCGCGGGGGGGTACGAGCAGTACTTC. Full variable domain (remainder filled in from reference TRBV5-1 and TRBJ2-7): KAGVTQTPRYLIKTRGQQVTLSCSPISGHRSVSWYQQTPGQGLQFLFEYFSETQRNKGNFPGRFSGRQFSNSRSEMNVSTLELGDSALYLCASSVGAGGYEQYFGPGTRLTVT.

This clone was seen a single time. J is TRBJ2-1 and V is TRBV9, with 8 bases that match TRBD2. V lost 3 bases and J lost 10; bases outside the gene matches: 12. This CDR3 comprises 15 residues. Germline lookup yields CDR1 SGDLS and CDR2 YYNGEE. The CDR3 DNA is TGTGCCAGCAGCGGGAGCGGGAGCGGTATTGGAGAGCAGTTCTTC. Translating gives CASSGSGSGIGEQFF.

J is TRBJ2-5 and V is TRBV5-1; 9 nucleotides match TRBD2. The CDR3 consists of 15 residues. J was trimmed by 5 bases and V by 0 bases; bases with no gene match: 5. Germline V gene sequence: CDR1 SGHRS, CDR2 YFSETQ. CDR3 sequence reads: CASSLVVAGEETQYF. DNA for the CDR3: TGCGCCAGCAGCTTGGTGGTAGCGGGGGAGGAGACCCAGTACTTC.

V and J are TRBV4-2 and TRBJ2-3, with 10 positions matching TRBD2. V was clipped by 2 bases and J by 9 bases; unmatched bases: 11. The CDR3 sequence is 16 residues long. Germline V gene lookup returns CDR1 LGHNA and CDR2 YNFKEQ. This chain's CDR3 is CASSQKSGTSEGTQYF. The DNA of the CDR3 is TGTGCCAGCAGCCAAAAGTCTGGGACTAGCGAGGGAACGCAGTATTTT.

The V call is TRBV28, the J call TRBJ1-2; possible D gene TRBD1, 6 bases. Germline CDR1 reads MDHEN; CDR2 reads SYDVKM. Trimming pared 5 bases from V and 1 base from J, leaving 8 bases between. There are 13 residues in the CDR3. DNA of the CDR3: TGTGCCAGCAGTCAACAGGGTAACTATGGCTACACCTTC. Its translation: CASSQQGNYGYTF.

The chain couples TRBV15 to TRBJ1-3, with D maybe TRBD1 (6 bases). Germline V gene lookup returns CDR1 LNHNV and CDR2 YYDKDF (reference sequence). CDR3 size: 15 residues. V lost 2 bases to trimming and J lost 3 bases, with 11 bases between them. The CDR3 DNA follows: TGTGCCACCAGCAGACTGGACAGCTATGGAAACACCATATATTTT. Protein: CATSRLDSYGNTIYF.

The gene calls are TRBV28 and TRBJ2-1, with 9 bases identical to TRBD1. The CDR3 is 14 residues long. V lost 1 base to trimming and J lost 8 bases; unmatched junction nucleotides: 3. Germline V gene sequence: CDR1 MDHEN, CDR2 SYDVKM. In DNA, the CDR3 is TGTGCCAGCAGTTTATTAACAGGGGGCTATGAGCAGTTCTTC. This translates into CASSLLTGGYEQFF.

This chain connects TRBV5-1 to TRBJ2-1, with 7 bases matching TRBD2. CDR3 length equals 16 residues. The germline CDR1 and CDR2 sequences are SGHRS and YFSETQ. Unmatched junction bases numbered 8, after V lost 0 bases and J lost 5 bases. CDR3 DNA: TGCGCCAGCAGCTTGGAGGGAGGGCAGTATAACAATGAGCAGTTCTTC. This encodes CASSLEGGQYNNEQFF.

The chain is built from TRBV7-9 and TRBJ2-3; D perhaps matches TRBD2 (6 bases). V was shortened by 5 bases and J by 2 bases, with 14 bases between the two germline ends. This CDR3 contains 15 residues. Germline V gene sequence: CDR1 SEHNR, CDR2 FQNEAQ (reference sequence). The CDR3 is CASSRGRSPTDTQYF. The DNA for the CDR3 is TGTGCCAGCAGCCGGGGGAGAAGTCCCACAGATACGCAGTATTTT.

The V gene is TRBV19, the J gene TRBJ1-4; D remains ambiguous. The CDR3 covers 15 residues. Germline V CDR1 and CDR2: LNHDA, SQIVND (reference sequence). V gave up 9 bases and J gave up 8 bases, with 22 bases separating them. The CDR3 here is CASRRAVGLSEKLFF. CDR3 sequence (DNA): TGTGCCAGCCGTAGGGCTGTAGGACTTTCGGAAAAACTGTTTTTT.

This chain links TRBV5-5 with TRBJ2-7; 8 positions match TRBD2. This CDR3 spans 17 amino acids. Germline V CDR1 and CDR2: SGHKS, YYEKEE (reference sequence). J lost 6 bases, V lost 0 bases, and 14 bases had no gene match. Here the CDR3 DNA reads TGTGCCAGCAGCTTGGAGGTCCCAAGCGGGAGTCCGGTCGAGCAGTACTTC. As protein: CASSLEVPSGSPVEQYF.

V is TRBV14 and J is TRBJ1-2; 10 bases are shared with TRBD1. The CDR3 loop spans 14 amino acids. The germline V gene has CDR1 SGHDN and CDR2 FVKESK. Trimming took 4 bases from V and 3 from J; bases not matched to a gene: 2. As DNA, the CDR3 is TGTGCCAGCAGCCTAGGGACAGGGGACTATGGCTACACCTTC. This translates into CASSLGTGDYGYTF. The variable domain in full, completed from reference TRBV14 and TRBJ1-2, reads EAGVTQFPSHSVIEKGQTVTLRCDPISGHDNLYWYRRVMGKEIKFLLHFVKESKQDESGMPNNRFLAERTGGTYSTLKVQPAELEDSGVYFCASSLGTGDYGYTFGSGTRLTVV.

This chain links TRBV10-1 with TRBJ2-7, with TRBD1 identical over 7 bases. Germline V CDR1 and CDR2: WNHNN, SYGVQD (reference sequence). The CDR3 sequence is 15 residues long. Trimming took 11 bases from V and 4 from J; bases not matched to a gene: 17. The CDR3 sequence is CALDPGGQCVYEQYF. CDR3 DNA: TGCGCCCTCGACCCAGGGGGACAGTGCGTGTACGAGCAGTACTTC.

This rearrangement joins TRBV29-1 to TRBJ1-4, with 9 positions matching TRBD1. This CDR3 contains 17 residues. CDR1 and CDR2 from the germline V gene are SQVTM and ANQGSEA. Trimming took 7 bases from V and 1 from J; bases not matched to a gene: 13. The CDR3 sequence is CSAMGQGRAQTNEKLFF. The CDR3 nucleotides read TGCAGCGCTATGGGACAGGGTAGGGCTCAAACTAATGAAAAACTGTTTTTT. Filled out from reference TRBV29-1 and TRBJ1-4, the complete variable domain reads SAVISQKPSRDICQRGTSLTIQCQVDSQVTMMFWYRQQPGQSLTLIATANQGSEATYESGFVIDKFPISRPNLTFSTLTVSNMSPEDSSIYLCSAMGQGRAQTNEKLFFGSGTQLSVL.

This chain connects TRBV5-4 to TRBJ1-6; D is perhaps TRBD1 (6 bases). Trimming took off 4 bases at V and 6 bases at J, with 20 bases between the two ends. The V gene's germline CDR1 is SGHNT and CDR2 YYREEE (reference sequence). This CDR3 region has 17 residues. The CDR3 reads CASSPFDLGASNSPLHF. CDR3 bases: TGTGCCAGCAGCCCGTTCGACTTGGGGGCAAGTAATTCACCCCTCCACTTT.

The chain links TRBV2 to TRBJ2-3, with 10 nucleotides matching TRBD2. The CDR3 has 15 residues. With 7 bases clipped from V and 1 base from J, the junction kept 5 bases outside the gene matches. Germline V CDR1 and CDR2: SNHLY, FYNNEI. CDR3 amino acids: CASTVSGGGTDTQYF. The CDR3 DNA sequence: TGTGCCAGCACAGTCAGCGGGGGGGGCACAGATACGCAGTATTTT.

The chain links TRBV18 to TRBJ1-2; D gene unclear. V lost 0 bases, J lost 2 bases, and 13 bases lay in between. Germline V gives CDR1 KGHSH, CDR2 LQKENI. The CDR3 runs 16 residues. The CDR3 coding sequence is TGTGCCAGCTCACCACCGGTAGCGGGGTCCAACTATGGCTACACCTTC. It specifies CASSPPVAGSNYGYTF.

The rearrangement joins TRBV5-5 to TRBJ2-1; 9 bases line up with TRBD2. J gave up 4 bases and V 1 base, and 3 bases lay outside the gene matches. Germline V CDR1 and CDR2: SGHKS, YYEKEE (reference sequence). The CDR3 has 15 amino acids. CDR3 nucleotide sequence: TGTGCCAGCAGCTTGAGGCTAGCGGGATACAATGAGCAGTTCTTC. Its protein is CASSLRLAGYNEQFF.

This clone was counted only a few times. In DNA form, the CDR3 reads TGTGCCAGCAGCTTATTACAGGGCCGTGAAGCTTTCTTT. It codes for CASSLLQGREAFF. The chain employs TRBV7-9 and TRBJ1-1, with D possibly being TRBD1 (6 bases). Germline V gene data show CDR1 as SEHNR and CDR2 as FQNEAQ (reference sequence). The CDR3 is 13 amino acids. The V end lost 2 bases, the J end lost 7 bases, and 11 bases lay between the germline ends.

The chain combines TRBV6-5 with TRBJ2-1, with 9 bases matching TRBD1. CDR1 MNHEY and CDR2 SVGAGI come from the germline V gene. The CDR3 is 14 amino acids. After removal of 6 bases from V and 5 bases from J, the junction contained 5 bases not matched to a gene. The CDR3 nucleotides are TGTGCCAGCAGCTTGGGACAGGGTAACAATGAGCAGTTCTTC. Its translation: CASSLGQGNNEQFF.

The chain carries TRBV19 and TRBJ1-2; weak D call: TRBD1 (5 bases). The CDR3 is 13 residues long. Germline-derived CDR1 and CDR2 are LNHDA and SQIVND (reference sequence). Trimming stripped 5 bases from V and 5 bases from J, with 12 bases between. The CDR3 reads CASSSGRRYGYTF. CDR3 sequence (DNA): TGTGCCAGTAGTTCAGGGAGGAGGTATGGCTACACCTTC.

V and J are TRBV5-4 and TRBJ2-3; 9 nucleotides match TRBD2. After removal of 1 base from V and 4 bases from J, the junction contained 4 bases not matched to a gene. The germline gives CDR1 SGHNT, CDR2 YYREEE (reference sequence). The CDR3 is made up of 15 amino acids. CDR3 nucleotide sequence: TGTGCCAGCAGCTTGATCGGCGGGGGGGCAGATACGCAGTATTTT. Translation: CASSLIGGGADTQYF.

The chain joins TRBV4-1 to TRBJ2-4; a weak D match, TRBD2 (5 bases). Germline loops: CDR1 MGHRA, CDR2 YSYEKL. This CDR3 has 18 residues. The ends were cut back, 1 base at V and 0 bases at J, with 16 bases in the middle. The CDR3 protein is CASSQGRPSGLAKNIQYF. CDR3 sequence (DNA): TGCGCCAGCAGCCAAGGCCGCCCGAGCGGACTAGCCAAAAACATTCAGTACTTC.

This clone is a singleton in its sample. The genes are TRBV6-5 and TRBJ1-5; D is possibly TRBD1 (5 bases). There are 15 residues in the CDR3. Germline V gives CDR1 MNHEY, CDR2 SVGAGI. The germline V and J ends were trimmed by 4 bases and 4 bases, with 14 bases remaining between them. As DNA, the CDR3 is TGTGCCAGCAGTTCAAGGGGATTTGGGAATCAGCCCCAGCATTTT. This encodes CASSSRGFGNQPQHF.

DNA for the CDR3: TGCGCCAGCAGCTGGACTCAGGGGCGGGCAGATACGCAGTATTTT. The encoded protein is CASSWTQGRADTQYF. This chain links TRBV5-1 with TRBJ2-3; possibly TRBD1 for D (6 bases). The length of the CDR3 is 15 residues. Between the trimmed V and J ends, which lost 3 bases and 4 bases, there was a span of 15 bases. Looked up from germline, CDR1 is SGHRS and CDR2 is YFSETQ.

The rearrangement joins TRBV27 to TRBJ1-2, with D maybe TRBD1 (5 bases). Germline lookup yields CDR1 MNHEY and CDR2 SMNVEV (reference sequence). V lost 4 bases and J lost 2, with 11 bases in between. The CDR3 runs to 14 residues. DNA for the CDR3: TGTGCCAGCAGTTACGGGGGGAGGAACTATGGCTACACCTTC. This sequence encodes CASSYGGRNYGYTF.

This clone was recorded once. This chain links TRBV16 with TRBJ1-1; perhaps TRBD1 as D (5 bases). Trimming removed 0 bases from V and 1 base from J, with 9 bases in between. Germline V gene data show CDR1 as KGHSY and CDR2 as FQNENV. The CDR3 has 15 amino acids. CDR3 loop: CASSQSGQGNTEAFF. The CDR3 bases are TGTGCCAGCAGCCAATCGGGGCAGGGGAACACTGAAGCTTTCTTT.

This chain links TRBV30 with TRBJ2-5, with TRBD2 as a possible D gene (5 bases). This CDR3 spans 11 amino acids. V was shortened by 3 bases and J by 3 bases, with 5 bases between the two germline ends. CDR1 is GTSNPN, CDR2 SVGIG, per germline (reference sequence). CDR3 protein: CAWSGEETQYF. CDR3 coding DNA: TGTGCCTGGAGCGGGGAAGAGACCCAGTACTTC.

The CDR3 protein is CASSLGGVRGTEAFF. The CDR3 DNA sequence: TGTGCCAGCAGCTTGGGCGGGGTTAGGGGCACTGAAGCTTTCTTT. The chain employs TRBV5-4 and TRBJ1-1; weak D call: TRBD1 (5 bases). This CDR3 has 15 residues. The V and J ends lost 0 bases and 4 bases respectively, with 13 bases between them. Germline assignment: CDR1 SGHNT and CDR2 YYREEE (reference sequence).

This chain joins TRBV5-1 and TRBJ2-3; tentative D call: TRBD2 (6 bases). From germline, CDR1 is SGHRS and CDR2 YFSETQ. Trimming pared 0 bases from V and 2 bases from J, leaving 13 bases between. The CDR3 loop spans 16 amino acids. The CDR3 reads CASSLATSSITDTQYF. The CDR3 coding sequence is TGCGCCAGCAGCTTGGCCACTAGCAGCATCACAGATACGCAGTATTTT.